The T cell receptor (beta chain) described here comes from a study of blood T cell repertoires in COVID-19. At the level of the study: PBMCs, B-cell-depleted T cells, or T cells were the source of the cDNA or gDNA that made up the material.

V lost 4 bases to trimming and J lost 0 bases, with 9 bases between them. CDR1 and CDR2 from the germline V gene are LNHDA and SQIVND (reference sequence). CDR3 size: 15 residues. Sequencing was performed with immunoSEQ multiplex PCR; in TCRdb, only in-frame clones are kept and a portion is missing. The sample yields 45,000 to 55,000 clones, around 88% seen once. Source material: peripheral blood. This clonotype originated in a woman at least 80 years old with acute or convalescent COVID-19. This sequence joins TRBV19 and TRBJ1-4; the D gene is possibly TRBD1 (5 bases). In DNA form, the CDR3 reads TGTGCCAGTAGTACAGGGTGGACAACTAATGAAAAACTGTTTTTT. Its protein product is CASSTGWTTNEKLFF.